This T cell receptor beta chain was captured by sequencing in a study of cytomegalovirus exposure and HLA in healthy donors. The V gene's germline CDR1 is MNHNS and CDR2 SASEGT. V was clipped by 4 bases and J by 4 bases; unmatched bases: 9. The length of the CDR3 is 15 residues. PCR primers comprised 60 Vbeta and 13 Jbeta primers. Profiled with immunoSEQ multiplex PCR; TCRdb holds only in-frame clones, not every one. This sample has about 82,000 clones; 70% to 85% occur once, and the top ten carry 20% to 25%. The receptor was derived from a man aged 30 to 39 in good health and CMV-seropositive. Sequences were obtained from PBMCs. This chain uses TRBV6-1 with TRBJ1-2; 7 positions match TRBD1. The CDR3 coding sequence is TGTGCCAGCAGTGGTCCTAGGGACAGACCCTATGGCTACACCTTC. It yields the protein CASSGPRDRPYGYTF.